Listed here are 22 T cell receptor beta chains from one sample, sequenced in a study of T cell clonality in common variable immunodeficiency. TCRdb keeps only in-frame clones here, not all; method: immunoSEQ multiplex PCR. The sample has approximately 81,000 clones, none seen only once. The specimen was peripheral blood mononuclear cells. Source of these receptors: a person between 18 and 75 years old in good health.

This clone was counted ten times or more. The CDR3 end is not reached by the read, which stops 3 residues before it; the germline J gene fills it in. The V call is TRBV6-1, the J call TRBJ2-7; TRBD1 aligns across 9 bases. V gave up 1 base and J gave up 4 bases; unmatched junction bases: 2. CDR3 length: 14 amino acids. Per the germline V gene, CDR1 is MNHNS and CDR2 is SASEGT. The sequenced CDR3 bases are TGTGCCAGCAGTGAAGAACAGGGGGCATACGAG. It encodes CASSEEQGAYE. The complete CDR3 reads CASSEEQGAYEQYF.

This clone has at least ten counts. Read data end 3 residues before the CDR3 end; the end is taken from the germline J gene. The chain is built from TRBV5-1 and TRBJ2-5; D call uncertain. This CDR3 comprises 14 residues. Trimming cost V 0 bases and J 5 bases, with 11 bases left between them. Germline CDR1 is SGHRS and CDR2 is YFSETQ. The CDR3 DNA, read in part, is TGCGCCAGCAGCTTGGCCAAGCTCCCGGAGACC. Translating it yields CASSLAKLPET. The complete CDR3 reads CASSLAKLPETQYF.

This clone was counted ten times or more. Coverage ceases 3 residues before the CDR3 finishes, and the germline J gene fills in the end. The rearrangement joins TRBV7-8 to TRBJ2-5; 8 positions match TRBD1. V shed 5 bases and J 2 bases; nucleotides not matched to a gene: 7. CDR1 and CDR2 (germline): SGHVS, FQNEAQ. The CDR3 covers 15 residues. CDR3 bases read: TGTGCCAGCAGCCCATACCGGACAGGGCAAGAGACC. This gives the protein CASSPYRTGQET. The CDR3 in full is CASSPYRTGQETQYF.

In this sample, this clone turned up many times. The chain's CDR3 is CARGITGTAPNEKLFF. The CDR3 DNA, read in part, is TGTGCGCGTGGAATTACAGGGACCGCGCCTAATGAAAAA. V gene TRBV6-8 combines with J gene TRBJ1-4; a weak D match, TRBD1 (6 bases). The CDR3 goes on 3 residues after the read ends, and that part is filled in from the germline J gene. Germline loops: CDR1 MNHGY, CDR2 SAAAGT. The CDR3 runs 16 residues.

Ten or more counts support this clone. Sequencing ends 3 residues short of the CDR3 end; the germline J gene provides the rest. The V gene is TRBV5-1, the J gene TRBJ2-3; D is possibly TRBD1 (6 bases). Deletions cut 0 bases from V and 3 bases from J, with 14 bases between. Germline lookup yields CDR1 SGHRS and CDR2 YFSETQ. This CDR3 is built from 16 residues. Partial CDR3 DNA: TGCGCCAGCAGCTTGGAGGGCCACAGGGAAACAGATACG. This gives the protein CASSLEGHRETDT. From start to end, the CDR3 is CASSLEGHRETDTQYF. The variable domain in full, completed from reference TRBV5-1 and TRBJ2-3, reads KAGVTQTPRYLIKTRGQQVTLSCSPISGHRSVSWYQQTPGQGLQFLFEYFSETQRNKGNFPGRFSGRQFSNSRSEMNVSTLELGDSALYLCASSLEGHRETDTQYFGPGTRLTVL.

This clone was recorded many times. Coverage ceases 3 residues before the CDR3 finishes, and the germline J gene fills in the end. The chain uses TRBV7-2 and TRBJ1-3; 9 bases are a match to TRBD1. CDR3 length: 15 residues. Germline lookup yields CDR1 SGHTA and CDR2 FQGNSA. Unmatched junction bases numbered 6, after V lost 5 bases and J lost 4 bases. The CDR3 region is CASSPRTGVGNTIYF. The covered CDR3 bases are TGTGCCAGCAGCCCCCGGACAGGGGTCGGAAACACC.

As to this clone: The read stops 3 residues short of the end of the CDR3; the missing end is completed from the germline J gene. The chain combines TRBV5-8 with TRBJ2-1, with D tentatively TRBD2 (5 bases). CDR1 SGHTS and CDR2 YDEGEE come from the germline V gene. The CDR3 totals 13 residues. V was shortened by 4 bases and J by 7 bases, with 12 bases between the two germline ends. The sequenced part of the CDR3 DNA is TGTGCCAGCAGCCCGTATGGCGGGAATGAG. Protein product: CASSPYGGNE. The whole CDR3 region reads CASSPYGGNEQFF.

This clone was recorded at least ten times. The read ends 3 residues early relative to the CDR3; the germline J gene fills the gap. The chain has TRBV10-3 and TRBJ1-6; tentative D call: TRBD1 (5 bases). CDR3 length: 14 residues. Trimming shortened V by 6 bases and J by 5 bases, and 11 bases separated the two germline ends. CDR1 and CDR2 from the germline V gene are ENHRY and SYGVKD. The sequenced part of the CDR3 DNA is TGTGCCATCAGATCTTCGACAGATAATTCACCC. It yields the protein CAIRSSTDNSP. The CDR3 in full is CAIRSSTDNSPLHF.

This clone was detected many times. Partial CDR3 DNA: TGTGCCAGCAGTGACTCGTACAATGAG. Translated: CASSDSYNE. The full CDR3 sequence reads CASSDSYNEQFF. The V and J genes are TRBV2 and TRBJ2-1; no clear D gene. The sequence runs out 3 residues before the end of the CDR3; the remainder is reconstructed from the germline J gene. V was shortened by 3 bases and J by 4 bases, with 4 bases between the two germline ends. Germline values: CDR1 SNHLY, CDR2 FYNNEI. CDR3 length equals 12 residues. The whole variable domain, remainder taken from reference TRBV2 and TRBJ2-1, is EPEVTQTPSHQVTQMGQEVILRCVPISNHLYFYWYRQILGQKVEFLVSFYNNEISEKSEIFDDQFSVERPDGSNFTLKIRSTKLEDSAMYFCASSDSYNEQFFGPGTRLTVL.

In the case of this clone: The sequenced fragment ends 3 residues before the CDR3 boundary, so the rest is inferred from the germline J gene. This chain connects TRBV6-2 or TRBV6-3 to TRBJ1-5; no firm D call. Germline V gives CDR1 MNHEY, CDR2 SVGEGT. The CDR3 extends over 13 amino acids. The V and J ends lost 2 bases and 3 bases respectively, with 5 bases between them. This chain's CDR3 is CASSYTPNQPQHF. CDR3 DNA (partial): TGTGCCAGCAGTTACACACCCAATCAGCCC.

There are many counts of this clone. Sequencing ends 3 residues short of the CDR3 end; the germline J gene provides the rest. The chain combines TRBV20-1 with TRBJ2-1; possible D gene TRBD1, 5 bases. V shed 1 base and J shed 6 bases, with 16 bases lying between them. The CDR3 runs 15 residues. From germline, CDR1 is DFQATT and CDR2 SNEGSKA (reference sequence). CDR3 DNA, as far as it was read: TGCAGTGCTAGAGTTGGTGACAGCGATATCAATGAG. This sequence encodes CSARVGDSDINE. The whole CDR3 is CSARVGDSDINEQFF.

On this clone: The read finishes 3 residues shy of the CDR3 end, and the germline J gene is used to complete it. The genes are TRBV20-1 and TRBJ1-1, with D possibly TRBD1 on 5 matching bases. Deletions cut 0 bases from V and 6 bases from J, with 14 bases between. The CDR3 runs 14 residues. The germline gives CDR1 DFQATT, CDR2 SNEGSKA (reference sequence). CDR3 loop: CSARDHKEGSEAFF. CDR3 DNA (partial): TGCAGTGCTAGAGATCATAAGGAGGGGTCTGAA.

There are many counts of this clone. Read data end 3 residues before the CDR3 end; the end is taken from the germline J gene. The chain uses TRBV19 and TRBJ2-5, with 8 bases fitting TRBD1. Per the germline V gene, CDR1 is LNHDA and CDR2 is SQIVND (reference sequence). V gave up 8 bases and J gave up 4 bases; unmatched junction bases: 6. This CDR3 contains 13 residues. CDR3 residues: CASGQGSGETQYF. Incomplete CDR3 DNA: TGTGCCAGTGGACAGGGTTCGGGAGAGACC.

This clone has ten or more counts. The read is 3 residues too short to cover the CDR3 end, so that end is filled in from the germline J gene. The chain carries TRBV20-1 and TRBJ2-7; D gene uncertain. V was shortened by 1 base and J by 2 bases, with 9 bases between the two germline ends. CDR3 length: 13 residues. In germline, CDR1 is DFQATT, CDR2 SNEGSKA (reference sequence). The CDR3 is CSARAGVAYEQYF. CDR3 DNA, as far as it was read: TGCAGTGCTAGAGCGGGTGTGGCCTACGAG.

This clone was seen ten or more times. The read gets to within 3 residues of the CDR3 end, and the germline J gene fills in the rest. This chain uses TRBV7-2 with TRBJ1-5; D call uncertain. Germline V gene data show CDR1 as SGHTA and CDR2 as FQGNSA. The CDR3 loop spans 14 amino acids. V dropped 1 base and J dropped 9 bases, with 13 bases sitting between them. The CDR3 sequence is CASSLEPSAGPQHF. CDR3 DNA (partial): TGTGCCAGCAGCTTAGAACCCTCGGCAGGGCCC.

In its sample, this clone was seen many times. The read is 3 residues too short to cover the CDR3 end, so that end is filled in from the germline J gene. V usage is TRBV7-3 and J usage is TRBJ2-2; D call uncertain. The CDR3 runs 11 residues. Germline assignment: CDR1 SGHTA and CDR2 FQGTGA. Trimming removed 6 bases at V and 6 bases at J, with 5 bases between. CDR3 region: CASSQSGELFF. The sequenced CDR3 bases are TGTGCCAGCAGTCAATCCGGGGAG.

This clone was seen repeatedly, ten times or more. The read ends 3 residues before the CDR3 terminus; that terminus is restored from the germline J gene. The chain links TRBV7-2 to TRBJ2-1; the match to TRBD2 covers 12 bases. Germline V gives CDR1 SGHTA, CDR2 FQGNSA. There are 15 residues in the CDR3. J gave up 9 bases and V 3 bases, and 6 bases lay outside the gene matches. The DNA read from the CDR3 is TGTGCCAGCAGCTTGGAGACTAGCGGGAGCGGTGAG. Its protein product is CASSLETSGSGE. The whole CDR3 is CASSLETSGSGEQFF.

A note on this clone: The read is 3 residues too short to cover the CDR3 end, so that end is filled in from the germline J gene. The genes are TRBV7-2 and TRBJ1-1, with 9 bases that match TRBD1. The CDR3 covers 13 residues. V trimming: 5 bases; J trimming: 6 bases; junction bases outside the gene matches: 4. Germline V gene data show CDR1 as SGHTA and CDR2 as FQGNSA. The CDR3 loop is CASSRDRVAEAFF. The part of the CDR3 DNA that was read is TGTGCCAGCAGCAGGGACAGGGTCGCTGAA.

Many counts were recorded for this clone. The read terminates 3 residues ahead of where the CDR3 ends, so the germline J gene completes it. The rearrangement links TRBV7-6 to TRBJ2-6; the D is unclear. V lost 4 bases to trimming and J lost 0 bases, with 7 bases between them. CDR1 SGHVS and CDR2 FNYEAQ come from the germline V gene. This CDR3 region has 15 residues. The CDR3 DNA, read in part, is TGTGCCAGCAGCTCTGTCGTCTCTGGGGCCAACGTC. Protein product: CASSSVVSGANV. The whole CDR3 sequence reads CASSSVVSGANVLTF. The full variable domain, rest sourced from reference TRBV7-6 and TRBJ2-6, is GAGVSQSPRYKVTKRGQDVALRCDPISGHVSLYWYRQALGQGPEFLTYFNYEAQQDKSGLPNDRFSAERPEGSISTLTIQRTEQRDSAMYRCASSSVVSGANVLTFGAGSRLTVL.

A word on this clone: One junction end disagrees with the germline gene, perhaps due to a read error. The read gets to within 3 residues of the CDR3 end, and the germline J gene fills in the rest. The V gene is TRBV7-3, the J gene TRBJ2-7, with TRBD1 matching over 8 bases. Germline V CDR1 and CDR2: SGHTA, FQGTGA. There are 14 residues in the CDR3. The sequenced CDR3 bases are TGTTCCAGCAGCTTAGACAGGGGCACGTCCGAG. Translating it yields CSSSLDRGTSE. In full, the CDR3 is CSSSLDRGTSEQYF.

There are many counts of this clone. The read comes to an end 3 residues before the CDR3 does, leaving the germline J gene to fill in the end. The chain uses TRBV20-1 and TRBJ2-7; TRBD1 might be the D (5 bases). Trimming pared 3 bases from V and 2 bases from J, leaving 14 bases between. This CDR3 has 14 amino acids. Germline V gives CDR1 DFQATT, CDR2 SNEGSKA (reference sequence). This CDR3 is CSARWGGPTYEQYF. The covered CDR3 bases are TGCAGTGCTAGGTGGGGCGGTCCGACCTACGAG.

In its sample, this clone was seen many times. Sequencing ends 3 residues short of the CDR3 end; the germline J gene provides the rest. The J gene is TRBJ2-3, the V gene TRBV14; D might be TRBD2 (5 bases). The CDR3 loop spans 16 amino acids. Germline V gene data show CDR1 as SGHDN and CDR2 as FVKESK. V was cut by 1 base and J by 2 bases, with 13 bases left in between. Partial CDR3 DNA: TGTGCCAGCAGCCAAGGTCATCCGGGGATCACAGATACG. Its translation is CASSQGHPGITDT. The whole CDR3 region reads CASSQGHPGITDTQYF.